This entry is about one TCR beta chain. What this receptor recognizes is not known. Within one base of it there is no much larger clone, and no base qualities were kept. This specimen comes from a study of blood T cell repertoires in COVID-19 (dated by TCRdb to the early 2020s). Broadly, across the study: The collaborator samples originated in the United States, Italy and Spain and spanned the acute and convalescent phases of COVID-19. Where available, HLA class I and class II types were obtained from metadata supplied by the sample provider rather than from assay-based typing. The repertoires were released in a freely available public database meant as a resource for research on the immune response to SARS-CoV-2. The samples were drawn from two sources: the first 160 participants of the ongoing ImmuneRACE study, and fewer than 1,500 subjects contributed by 6 global collaborators. Sample metadata almost always included a de-identified subject ID, COVID-19 status, age in years and sex. The material from the prospective study consisted of cDNA or gDNA derived from T cells, B-cell-depleted T cells, or PBMCs. Subjects who had been exposed to COVID-19, were actively infected with it, or had recovered from it provided the deeply sampled blood TCRbeta repertoires that made up the dataset.

At the junction V is shortened by 7 bases and J by 6 bases; bases outside the gene matches: 9. Taken from the germline V gene (reference sequence), the CDR1 and CDR2 loops are LNHDA and SQIVND. From its cysteine to its phenylalanine, the CDR3 spans 15 amino acids. Of the read, only the CDR3 DNA is kept; its 45 bases are in frame from base 1. TCRbeta CDR3 regions were amplified from genomic DNA by means of the immunoSEQ Assay, a bias-controlled multiplex PCR. From the authors' description of their analysis: The number of nucleated cells in each sample was estimated by amplification of reference gene primers within the assay. To quantify the absolute abundance of each unique TCRbeta CDR3 rearrangement, sequence reads were collapsed and filtered. For each sample, productive Simpson clonality was calculated as the square root of Simpson's diversity index across productive rearrangements. In TCRdb, the immuneACCESS table is reduced to in-frame sequences with V and J assigned. These tables do not hold every clone; where another copy was compared, an unresolved V gene accounts for under half, and the others remain unexplained. Clonal size and the V and J genes are those of that table, whereas D and trimming came from the DNA. The sample table records approximately 210,000 clones; 83% of these occur just once. The leading ten clones occupy 2% to 3% of the sample.

Each collaborating institution followed its own protocols to collect whole blood in K2EDTA tubes. For TCRbeta analysis, collaborator samples were shipped as frozen whole blood, as isolated PBMCs, or as DNA extracted from either sample type. Study-wide findings and limitations: Clinical and demographic metadata were provided uncurated, with the amount varying by source and participant.

Sequences were obtained from peripheral blood. The rearranged segments are TRBV19 and TRBJ1-5, and TRBD1 aligns with 10 junction nucleotides. This sequence originates from a woman between 40 and 50 years old with active or convalescent COVID-19. The CDR3 corresponds to CASTPPGQGLQPQHF. At the DNA level, the sequence is TGTGCCAGTACCCCTCCGGGACAGGGGCTTCAGCCCCAGCATTTT.